Below are 25 T cell receptor beta chains sequenced from a single sample in a study of cytomegalovirus exposure and HLA in healthy donors. 13 Jbeta primers and 60 Vbeta primers were used for the PCR. Measured with immunoSEQ multiplex PCR; TCRdb has only the in-frame clones, and not every one. In the table there are approximately 150,000 clones, roughly four fifths of which are singletons. Sequenced sample: PBMCs. These receptors were collected from a male donor in good health and CMV-seronegative.

CDR3: CASSSGTSWRETQYF. CDR3 in DNA: TGTGCCAGCAGCTCTGGGACTAGTTGGAGAGAGACCCAGTACTTC. The chain joins TRBV11-2 to TRBJ2-5; 8 nucleotides agree with TRBD2. Germline CDR1 is SGHAT and CDR2 is FQNNGV. Germline trimming cut 4 bases from V and 4 bases from J; bases unmatched to any gene: 8. The CDR3 extends over 15 amino acids.

The chain is built from TRBV12-5 and TRBJ2-1; D ambiguous. Trimming pared 4 bases from V and 0 bases from J, leaving 10 bases between. CDR3 length: 15 amino acids. Germline CDR1 reads LGHNT; CDR2 reads FRNRAP. The CDR3 DNA follows: TGTGCTAGTGGTTACCCCCGGAGCTCCTACAATGAGCAGTTCTTC. It specifies CASGYPRSSYNEQFF.

The rearrangement joins TRBV7-6 to TRBJ1-2; D gene uncertain. Trimming removed 1 base from V and 8 bases from J, with 14 bases in between. The CDR3 has 14 residues. CDR1 SGHVS and CDR2 FNYEAQ come from the germline V gene. CDR3 nucleotide sequence: TGTGCCAGCAGCTTAGGGACTTCGGGTAAAGGCTACACCTTC. This translates into CASSLGTSGKGYTF.

The rearrangement uses TRBV2 and TRBJ2-1; no reliable D call. The V end lost 11 bases, the J end lost 2 bases, and 7 bases lay between the germline ends. Germline CDR1 and CDR2: SNHLY and FYNNEI. The CDR3 sequence is 11 residues long. The chain's CDR3 is CASGTYNEQFF. CDR3 coding DNA: TGTGCCTCAGGCACCTACAATGAGCAGTTCTTC.

This sequence joins TRBV5-4 and TRBJ2-7; 9 bases line up with TRBD1. V shed 6 bases and J 2 bases; nucleotides not matched to a gene: 9. This CDR3 is built from 15 residues. Germline V CDR1 and CDR2: SGHNT, YYREEE (reference sequence). CDR3 protein: CASTSGTGPAYEQYF. CDR3 DNA sequence: TGTGCCAGCACCTCCGGGACAGGGCCTGCCTACGAGCAGTACTTC.

The rearrangement joins TRBV30 to TRBJ2-5; 7 bases are shared with TRBD1. Germline V gene data show CDR1 as GTSNPN and CDR2 as SVGIG (reference sequence). The CDR3 length is 13 residues. The junction had 10 bases not matched to a gene; V was cut back by 2 bases and J by 10 bases. DNA for the CDR3: TGTGCCTGGAGTCCGGGGCAGGGGGTGGACCAGTACTTC. Encoded protein: CAWSPGQGVDQYF. Using reference TRBV30 and TRBJ2-5 for the parts outside the CDR3, the full variable domain is SQTIHQWPATLVQPVGSPLSLECTVEGTSNPNLYWYRQAAGRGLQLLFYSVGIGQISSEVPQNLSASRPQDRQFILSSKKLLLSDSGFYLCAWSPGQGVDQYFGPGTRLLVL.

The chain uses TRBV12-5 and TRBJ1-3, with D uncertain. The CDR3 has 15 amino acids. The germline CDR1 and CDR2 sequences are LGHNT and FRNRAP. The ends were cut back, 0 bases at V and 0 bases at J, with 6 bases in the middle. CDR3 DNA sequence: TGTGCTAGTGGTTTGGTAGTGAGCTCTGGAAACACCATATATTTT. Translation: CASGLVVSSGNTIYF.

CDR3 DNA sequence: TGTGCCAGCAGACGACAGGGGGCCAATGAGCAGTTCTTC. Translated: CASRRQGANEQFF. The chain carries TRBV28 and TRBJ2-1; 10 bases map to TRBD1. The CDR3 covers 13 residues. V gave up 6 bases and J gave up 6 bases; unmatched junction bases: 2. Germline assignment: CDR1 MDHEN and CDR2 SYDVKM.

The chain has TRBV18 and TRBJ2-7, with 11 positions matching TRBD2. The CDR3 totals 16 residues. Germline lookup yields CDR1 KGHSH and CDR2 LQKENI. The ends lost 3 bases at V and 5 bases at J; junction bases unmatched: 9. CDR3 coding DNA: TGTGCCAGCTCACCGGACTTGACTAGCGGGACCAACGAGCAGTACTTC. This codes for CASSPDLTSGTNEQYF.

This chain joins TRBV6-5 and TRBJ2-7; D uncertain. CDR3 length: 13 residues. Per germline, CDR1 MNHEY and CDR2 SVGAGI. With 0 bases removed from V and 6 bases from J, the gap between germline ends came to 9 bases. CDR3 DNA: TGTGCCAGCAGTTACTCCGTGGAGAGCGAGCAGTACTTC. Translation: CASSYSVESEQYF.

The V gene is TRBV6-5, the J gene TRBJ2-1; D might be TRBD1 (5 bases). V lost 6 bases and J 0 bases, leaving 12 bases between the germline ends. Germline V CDR1 and CDR2: MNHEY, SVGAGI. The CDR3 totals 15 residues. The chain's CDR3 is CASRPTGYSYNEQFF. The CDR3 DNA follows: TGTGCCAGCAGACCAACAGGATACTCCTACAATGAGCAGTTCTTC.

V gene TRBV10-3 combines with J gene TRBJ2-1, with TRBD2 matching 12 bases. The CDR3 has 19 residues. The V gene end was trimmed by 7 bases and the J gene end by 8 bases; junction bases not matched to a gene: 21. Per the germline V gene, CDR1 is ENHRY and CDR2 is SYGVKD. The CDR3 protein is CAINSKRRGGLAGNHEQFF. CDR3 in DNA: TGTGCCATCAATAGCAAGAGGCGGGGTGGACTAGCGGGAAATCATGAGCAGTTCTTC.

The chain recombines TRBV6-5 with TRBJ2-5; 9 nucleotides agree with TRBD2. The CDR3 consists of 16 residues. The V gene end was trimmed by 2 bases and the J gene end by 1 base; junction bases not matched to a gene: 5. Germline CDR1 MNHEY, CDR2 SVGAGI. The CDR3 region has the DNA TGTGCCAGCAGTTACATGCTAGCGGGATCCCAAGAGACCCAGTACTTC. Protein: CASSYMLAGSQETQYF.

The V gene is TRBV28, the J gene TRBJ2-1; 7 bases line up with TRBD2. The ends lost 9 bases at V and 8 bases at J; junction bases unmatched: 19. The CDR3 covers 16 residues. Germline values: CDR1 MDHEN, CDR2 SYDVKM. CDR3 coding DNA: TGTGCCAGTTCCCCCCGACGTGGGAGGGCCTTAGATGAGCAGTTCTTC. It encodes CASSPRRGRALDEQFF.

V and J are TRBV30 and TRBJ2-5; D gene unclear. This CDR3 comprises 13 residues. Germline CDR1 is GTSNPN and CDR2 is SVGIG (reference sequence). Trimming took 0 bases from V and 1 from J, leaving 6 bases between them. The CDR3 region has the DNA TGTGCCTGGAGTGTACTAACCCAAGAGACCCAGTACTTC. Translation gives CAWSVLTQETQYF.

This chain links TRBV5-4 with TRBJ2-2, with D perhaps TRBD2 (6 bases). V shed 4 bases and J shed 0 bases, with 10 bases lying between them. Looked up from germline, CDR1 is SGHNT and CDR2 is YYREEE (reference sequence). The length of the CDR3 is 15 residues. The CDR3 region is CASSQGLPNTGELFF. DNA for the CDR3: TGTGCCAGCAGCCAGGGACTTCCGAACACCGGGGAGCTGTTTTTT. Filled out from reference TRBV5-4 and TRBJ2-2, the complete variable domain reads ETGVTQSPTHLIKTRGQQVTLRCSSQSGHNTVSWYQQALGQGPQFIFQYYREEENGRGNFPPRFSGLQFPNYSSELNVNALELDDSALYLCASSQGLPNTGELFFGEGSRLTVL.

This clone has a single count. The chain uses TRBV7-6 and TRBJ1-6, with TRBD1 identical over 7 bases. CDR1 is SGHVS and CDR2 is FNYEAQ in the germline V gene. Trimming at V came to 4 bases and at J to 9 bases, leaving 9 bases not matched to a gene. This CDR3 contains 15 residues. The CDR3: CASSSRQGNRSPLHF. The CDR3 DNA follows: TGTGCCAGCAGCTCCCGACAGGGTAATCGTTCACCCCTCCACTTT.

This chain uses TRBV2 with TRBJ2-7; D possibly corresponds to TRBD1 (6 bases). Germline V gene sequence: CDR1 SNHLY, CDR2 FYNNEI. The CDR3 is 13 residues long. The V end lost 8 bases, the J end lost 3 bases, and 14 bases lay between the germline ends. CDR3 coding DNA: TGTGCCAGCCGGGACACCCCGAACTACGAGCAGTACTTC. Its translation is CASRDTPNYEQYF.

This chain links TRBV28 with TRBJ2-7, with D possibly being TRBD2 (7 bases). The CDR3 has 15 residues. Trimming removed 11 bases at V and 3 bases at J, with 23 bases between. Germline CDR1 is MDHEN and CDR2 is SYDVKM. CDR3 sequence: CARNGLVGALYEQYF. In nucleotides, the CDR3 is TGTGCCCGAAACGGACTAGTGGGGGCTCTCTACGAGCAGTACTTC.

This clone showed up just once. The chain uses TRBV4-3 and TRBJ1-5; no reliable D call. The CDR3 has 16 residues. Trimming cost V 3 bases and J 7 bases, with 19 bases left between them. Germline CDR1 LGHNA, CDR2 YSLEER. CDR3 loop: CASSQWVLTENQPQHF. Here the CDR3 DNA reads TGCGCCAGCAGCCAGTGGGTTCTGACGGAGAACCAGCCCCAGCATTTT.

This chain links TRBV7-2 with TRBJ2-7, with TRBD2 matching 12 bases. From germline, CDR1 is SGHTA and CDR2 FQGNSA. CDR3 length: 15 residues. Trimming at V came to 4 bases and at J to 3 bases, leaving 4 bases not matched to a gene. This CDR3 is CASSSRLAGVYEQYF. CDR3 sequence (DNA): TGTGCCAGCAGCTCCCGACTAGCGGGAGTCTACGAGCAGTACTTC.

This chain uses TRBV30 with TRBJ2-6; possibly TRBD1 for D (5 bases). With 5 bases removed from V and 2 bases from J, the gap between germline ends came to 7 bases. This CDR3 comprises 13 residues. The V gene's germline CDR1 is GTSNPN and CDR2 SVGIG (reference sequence). CDR3 coding DNA: TGTGCCTGGCAGGGTCCTGGGGCCAACGTCCTGACTTTC. Protein product: CAWQGPGANVLTF.

The J gene is TRBJ2-7, the V gene TRBV5-5; tentatively, D is TRBD1 (5 bases). CDR1 and CDR2 from the germline V gene are SGHKS and YYEKEE (reference sequence). V shed 3 bases and J shed 4 bases, with 14 bases lying between them. The CDR3 is 14 residues long. CDR3 coding DNA: TGTGCCAGCAGCTATTTAGGGGTGGCTTACGAGCAGTACTTC. Translated: CASSYLGVAYEQYF.

This chain joins TRBV28 and TRBJ1-2; 7 nucleotides agree with TRBD1. The V gene end was trimmed by 3 bases and the J gene end by 6 bases; junction bases not matched to a gene: 10. The CDR3 consists of 15 residues. The germline V gene has CDR1 MDHEN and CDR2 SYDVKM. CDR3 in DNA: TGTGCCAGCAGTTTCACCCTGACAGGGCCGGATGGCTACACCTTC. It translates to CASSFTLTGPDGYTF.

This chain links TRBV25-1 with TRBJ2-3; the D is unclear. CDR1 and CDR2 (germline): MGHDK, SYGVNS. Trimming left V 7 bases short and J 2 bases short, with 4 bases between. CDR3 length: 11 amino acids. CDR3 region: CASTLTDTQYF. CDR3 nucleotide sequence: TGTGCCAGCACCCTCACAGATACGCAGTATTTT.